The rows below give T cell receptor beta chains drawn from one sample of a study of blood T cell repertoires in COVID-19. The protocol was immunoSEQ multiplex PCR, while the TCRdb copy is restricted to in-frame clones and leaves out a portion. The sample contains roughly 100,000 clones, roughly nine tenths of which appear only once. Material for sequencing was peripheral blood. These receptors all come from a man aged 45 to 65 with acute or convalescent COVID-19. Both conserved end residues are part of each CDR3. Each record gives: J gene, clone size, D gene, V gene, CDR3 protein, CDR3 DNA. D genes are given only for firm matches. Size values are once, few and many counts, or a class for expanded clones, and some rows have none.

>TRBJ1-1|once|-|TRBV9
CASRVLNTEAFF
TGTGCCAGCCGTGTGTTGAACACTGAAGCTTTCTTT
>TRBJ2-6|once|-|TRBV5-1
CASSSSEGSLSLGANVLTF
TGCGCCAGCAGCTCGAGTGAGGGCTCTCTCTCTCTCGGGGCCAACGTCCTGACTTTC
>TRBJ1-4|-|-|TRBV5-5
CASSAQGLRTEKLFF
TGTGCCAGCAGCGCCCAGGGGCTTCGTACTGAAAAACTGTTTTTT
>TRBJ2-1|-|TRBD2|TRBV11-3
CASSLASGSFGNEQFF
TGTGCCAGCAGCTTAGCTAGCGGGTCTTTCGGGAATGAGCAGTTCTTC
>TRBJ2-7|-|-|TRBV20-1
CSGRQGYEQYF
TGCAGTGGAAGGCAGGGTTACGAGCAGTACTTC
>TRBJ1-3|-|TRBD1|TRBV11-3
CASSPFDREITGNTIYF
TGTGCCAGCAGCCCGTTCGACAGGGAAATTACTGGAAACACCATATATTTT
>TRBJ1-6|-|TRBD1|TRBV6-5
CASSYRQGWANSPLHF
TGTGCCAGCAGTTACCGACAGGGGTGGGCCAATTCACCCCTCCACTTT
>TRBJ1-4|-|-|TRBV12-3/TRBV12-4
CASSFQGPEKLFF
TGTGCCAGCAGTTTTCAGGGCCCTGAAAAACTGTTTTTT
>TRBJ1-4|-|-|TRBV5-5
CASSLGGGQTNEKLFF
TGTGCCAGCAGCTTGGGGGGCGGTCAAACTAATGAAAAACTGTTTTTT
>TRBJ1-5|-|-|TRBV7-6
CASSLVGGGSQPQHF
TGTGCCAGCAGCTTAGTCGGGGGAGGTAGTCAGCCCCAGCATTTT
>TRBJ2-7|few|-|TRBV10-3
CATSERLAYEQYF
TGTGCCACCTCGGAAAGGCTAGCCTACGAGCAGTACTTC
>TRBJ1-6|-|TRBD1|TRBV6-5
CASSYEPGQGNSPLHF
TGTGCCAGCAGTTACGAACCGGGACAGGGGAATTCACCCCTCCACTTT
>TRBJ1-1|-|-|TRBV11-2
CASSLDSQNTEAFF
TGTGCCAGCAGCCTTGACAGCCAGAACACTGAAGCTTTCTTT
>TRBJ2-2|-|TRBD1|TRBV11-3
CASSSGQGPNTGELFF
TGTGCCAGCAGCTCGGGACAGGGTCCGAACACCGGGGAGCTGTTTTTT
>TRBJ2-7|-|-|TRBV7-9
CASSTEQRYEQYF
TGTGCCAGCAGCACCGAACAACGCTACGAGCAGTACTTC
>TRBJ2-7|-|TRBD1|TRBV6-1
CASSEVLDRGFYEQYF
TGTGCCAGCAGTGAAGTTTTGGACAGGGGATTCTACGAGCAGTACTTC
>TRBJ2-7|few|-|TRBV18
CASSPLSAGKRNEQYF
TGTGCCAGCTCACCCCTTTCGGCGGGGAAAAGAAACGAGCAGTACTTC
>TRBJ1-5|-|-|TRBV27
CASSLGIGQPQHF
TGTGCCAGCAGTCTCGGGATTGGTCAGCCCCAGCATTTT
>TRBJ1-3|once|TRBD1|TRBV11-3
CASSPGQGPGNTIYF
TGTGCCAGCAGCCCCGGACAGGGCCCTGGAAACACCATATATTTT
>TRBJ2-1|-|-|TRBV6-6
CASSYSRSSNEQFF
TGTGCCAGCAGTTACTCCCGGAGCTCCAATGAGCAGTTCTTC
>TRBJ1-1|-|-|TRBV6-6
CASSYYSAAVAEAFF
TGTGCCAGCAGTTATTATTCGGCTGCGGTGGCTGAAGCTTTCTTT
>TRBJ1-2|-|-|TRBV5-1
CASSLEQVFGYTF
TGCGCCAGCAGCTTGGAACAGGTTTTTGGCTACACCTTC
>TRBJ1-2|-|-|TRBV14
CASSQDRGVASNYGYTF
TGTGCCAGCAGCCAAGATCGCGGAGTGGCCTCTAACTATGGCTACACCTTC
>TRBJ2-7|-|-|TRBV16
CASSQSADGSYEQYF
TGTGCCAGCAGCCAATCAGCGGACGGCAGCTACGAGCAGTACTTC
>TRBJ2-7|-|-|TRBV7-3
CASSLAGRPYEQYF
TGTGCCAGCAGCTTAGCGGGGAGGCCCTACGAGCAGTACTTC
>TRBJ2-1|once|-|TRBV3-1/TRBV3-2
CASSHSPAYNEQFF
TGTGCCAGCAGCCATTCCCCAGCCTACAATGAGCAGTTCTTC
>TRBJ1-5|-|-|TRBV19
CASSISQVSNQPQHF
TGTGCCAGTAGTATATCGCAGGTTAGCAATCAGCCCCAGCATTTT
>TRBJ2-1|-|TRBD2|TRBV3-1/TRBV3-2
CASSQDLGAGGPNEQFF
TGTGCCAGCAGCCAAGATCTCGGCGCGGGGGGCCCCAATGAGCAGTTCTTC
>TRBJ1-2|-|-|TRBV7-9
CASSLVHVLSYGYTF
TGTGCCAGCAGCTTAGTTCACGTACTGAGCTATGGCTACACCTTC
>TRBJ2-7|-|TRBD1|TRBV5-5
CASSSQGTEQYF
TGTGCCAGCAGCTCACAGGGGACCGAGCAGTACTTC
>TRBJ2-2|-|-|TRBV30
CAWSQGELFF
TGTGCCTGGAGTCAGGGGGAGCTGTTTTTT
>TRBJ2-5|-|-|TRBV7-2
CASSLNPGRETQYF
TGTGCCAGCAGCTTAAACCCAGGGCGAGAGACCCAGTACTTC
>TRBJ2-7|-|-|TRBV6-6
CASSYPQGEAYEQYF
TGTGCCAGCAGTTATCCTCAGGGGGAGGCCTACGAGCAGTACTTC
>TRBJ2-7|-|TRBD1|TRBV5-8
CASSSGTGLYEQYF
TGTGCCAGCAGCTCCGGGACAGGGCTCTACGAGCAGTACTTC
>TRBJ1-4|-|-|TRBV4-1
CASSQDVSELFF
TGCGCCAGCAGCCAAGATGTGTCAGAACTGTTTTTT
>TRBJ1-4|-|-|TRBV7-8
CASSFLGGATNEKLFF
TGTGCCAGCAGCTTTTTAGGGGGGGCAACTAATGAAAAACTGTTTTTT
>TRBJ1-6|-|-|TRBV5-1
CASSLGPGQACHF
TGCGCCAGCAGCTTGGGCCCAGGGCAGGCATGTCACTTT
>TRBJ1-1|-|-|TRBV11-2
CASSFGVVANTEAFF
TGTGCCAGCAGCTTCGGAGTCGTAGCGAACACTGAAGCTTTCTTT
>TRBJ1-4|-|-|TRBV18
CASTRTVLQGSKLFF
TGTGCCAGCACACGAACGGTCCTACAGGGTTCAAAACTGTTTTTT
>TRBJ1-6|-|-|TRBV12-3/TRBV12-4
CASSFVRTPLHF
TGTGCCAGCAGTTTCGTGCGGACACCCCTCCACTTT
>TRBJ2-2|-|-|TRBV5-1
CASSLDPSGVAGELFF
TGCGCCAGCAGCTTGGACCCCTCCGGGGTTGCCGGGGAGCTGTTTTTT
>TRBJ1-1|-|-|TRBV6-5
CASQGGPSNTEAFF
TGTGCCAGCCAAGGGGGACCTTCGAACACTGAAGCTTTCTTT
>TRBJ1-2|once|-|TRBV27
CASSLAGNYGYTF
TGTGCCAGCAGTTTAGCCGGGAATTATGGCTACACCTTC
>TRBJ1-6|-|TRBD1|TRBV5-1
CASSLEGQGVLIGNSPLHF
TGCGCCAGCAGCTTGGAGGGACAGGGGGTTCTGATCGGTAATTCACCCCTCCACTTT
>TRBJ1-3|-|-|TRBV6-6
CASSYFGDNSGNTIYF
TGTGCCAGCAGTTACTTCGGGGACAACTCTGGAAACACCATATATTTT
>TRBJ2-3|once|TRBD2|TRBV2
CASRPFQGGGAADTQYF
TGTGCCAGCAGGCCTTTTCAGGGCGGGGGGGCGGCAGATACGCAGTATTTT
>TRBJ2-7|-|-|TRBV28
CASSLLVSNYEQYF
TGTGCCAGCAGTTTACTAGTCTCCAACTACGAGCAGTACTTC
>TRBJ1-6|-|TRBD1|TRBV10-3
CAISSGTEESPLHF
TGTGCCATCAGTTCCGGGACAGAGGAATCACCCCTCCACTTT
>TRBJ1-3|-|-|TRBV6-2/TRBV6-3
CASSIPGYRGDGNTIYF
TGTGCCAGCAGCATCCCGGGATATCGCGGGGATGGAAACACCATATATTTT